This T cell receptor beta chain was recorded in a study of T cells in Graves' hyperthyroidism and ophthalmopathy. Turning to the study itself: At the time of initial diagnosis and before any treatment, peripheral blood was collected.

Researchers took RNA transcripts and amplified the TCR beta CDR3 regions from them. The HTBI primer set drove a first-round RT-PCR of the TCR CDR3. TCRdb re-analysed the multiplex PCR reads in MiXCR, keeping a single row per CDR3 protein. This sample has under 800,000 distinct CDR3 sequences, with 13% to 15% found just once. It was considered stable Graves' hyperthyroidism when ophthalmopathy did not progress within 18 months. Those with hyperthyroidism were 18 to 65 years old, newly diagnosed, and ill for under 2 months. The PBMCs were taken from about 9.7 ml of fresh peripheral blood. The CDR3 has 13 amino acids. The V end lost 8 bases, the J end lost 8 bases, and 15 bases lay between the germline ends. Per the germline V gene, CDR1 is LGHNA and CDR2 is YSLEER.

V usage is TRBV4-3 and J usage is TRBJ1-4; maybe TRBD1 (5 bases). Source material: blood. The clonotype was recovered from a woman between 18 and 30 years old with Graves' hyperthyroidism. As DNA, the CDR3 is TGCGCCAGCTCTTGGGGGGTCCGGGAAAAACTGTTTTTT. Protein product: CASSWGVREKLFF.